This TCR beta chain was recovered during a study of blood T cells in healthy people across ages (dated by TCRdb to between 2015 and 2017). Concerning the study at large: In model experiments, template switching captured about one uniquely barcoded TCR beta cDNA molecule for every two T cells. The study measured age-related changes in TCR beta repertoire diversity using deep sequencing normalized with unique cDNA molecular identifiers. Four age groups were formed from the donors: young (average approximately 16 years), middle-aged (approximately 41), aged (62) and long-lived (about 80). To avoid experimental bias, donors of different ages were spread randomly across the sequencing lanes. The study analyzed two additional independent replicas of 1 million unique cDNA reads from the same blood draw for two donors, one aged 18 to 30 and one aged 80 or older. The study at large found these results: The percentage of naive T cells measured by flow cytometry correlated strongly with observed TCR beta diversity. Donor CMV infection status was unknown, potentially confounding age-related changes in expanded clonotypes. Because profiling used bulk unsorted PBMCs, naive and antigen-experienced compartments could not be compared conclusively. As age increased, observed TCR beta diversity per million T cells dropped in a roughly linear way, and a significant reduction was already evident by age around 41. Compared with the aged group, more naive CD4+ T cells, fewer expanded clones and increased TCR diversity were shown by the long-lived group, suggesting age selection. Estimates of total diversity based on one million sequenced T cells were considered lower bounds and underestimates.

A note on this clonotype: Its recognized antigen is unknown. Base qualities are not provided; no much larger clone lies one nucleotide away.

The roughly 39 donors, aged about 6 to 90 years, were systemically healthy Caucasian individuals from Russia. Roughly 9 milliliters of peripheral blood were drawn from each donor into EDTA-treated Vacutainer tubes. Ficoll-Paque density-gradient centrifugation was used to isolate PBMCs, with at least 7 million per sample. Trizol reagent was used to extract total RNA from PBMCs, with at least 5.5 micrograms per sample. For every donor, an aliquot of PBMCs went through flow cytometry to measure the percentages of naive CD45RAhigh/CD27high T cells. Libraries were constructed by 5' RACE. The sample was run on an Illumina HiSeq 2500. A second roughly 7 to 11 cycle PCR used a sample-barcoded 5' primer and a J-beta primer mix. A unique molecular identifier was introduced onto each TCR beta cDNA molecule by a template-switch 5' adaptor carrying 12 random nucleotides. At least 2.5 million CDR3-containing paired-end reads were obtained from each sample. First-strand cDNA was synthesized from all RNA with the Mint cDNA synthesis kit, primed by a TRBC-specific oligonucleotide. After uracil-DNA glycosylase treatment, a first 18-cycle PCR used universal primers M1SS and BC2_uni_R on all cDNA. The original methods were these. For normalization, 1 million high-quality reads, each with a distinct molecular identifier, were randomly selected from each sample. Instead of being binned into consensus sequences, reads that shared molecular identifiers were thrown out. MiTCR, with a Q25 quality threshold and the strictest error-elimination algorithm, was used for CDR3 identification, clonotype clustering and error correction. A nonparametric unseen species model with Euler transformation was used to estimate a lower bound on total TCR beta diversity. Using fastp trimming at Q25 and MiXCR clonotype assembly, TCRdb reanalyzed the public sequencing data and kept in-frame beta chains. Each CDR3 protein appears once, grouped with its most common genes and DNA. The V and J calls and clone size are TCRdb's, not the authors'. The sample table contains 1.5 million to 2 million distinct CDR3 sequences; only one count was recorded for 28% of them. The ten biggest clones cover 7% to 9% of the sample.

The source of this sequence is a woman aged 25-40 years in good health. Sample: blood.

The encoded CDR3 is CASRNTGALWNTQYF. The DNA sequence is given as TGCGCCAGCAGGAACACAGGGGCTTTGTGGAATACGCAGTATTTT. This receptor chain uses TRBV5-1 and TRBJ2-3; 7 junctional bases match TRBD1. The CDR3 contains 15 residues, cysteine and phenylalanine counted. CDR3 DNA is the only sequence kept; it has 45 bases, read in frame from the first base. As encoded in the germline V gene, CDR1 is SGHRS while CDR2 is YFSETQ. From V the trimming removes 5 bases and from J it removes 7 bases, while the gene matches leave 13 bases of the junction unaccounted for.